The source of this TCR beta chain is a study of sequential checkpoint blockade in melanoma. Treatment reported: randomized to nivolumab then ipilimumab (arm A) or the reverse (arm B). CDR3 length equals 17 residues. V was clipped by 0 bases and J by 4 bases; unmatched bases: 7. Germline CDR1 is LGHNA and CDR2 is YSLEER. The protocol was immunoSEQ multiplex PCR, while the TCRdb copy is restricted to in-frame clones and leaves out a portion. The table records just over 9,000 clones, 60% to 80% of them present only once. This chain joins TRBV4-3 and TRBJ2-1; TRBD2 matches 9 bases. This clonotype originated in a human donor with melanoma. Sequenced here: CD8+ T cells sorted from blood (inferred from file names), sampled from a patient given nivolumab and ipilimumab in sequence. CDR3: CASSQDLAGATYNEQFF. The DNA of the CDR3 is TGCGCCAGCAGCCAAGATTTAGCGGGAGCTACTTACAATGAGCAGTTCTTC.